This T cell receptor beta chain was identified in a study of T-cell memory formation after mild COVID-19. Study information: The two donors had largely donor-specific TCR clusters.

TCRdb ran MiXCR on the 5' RACE reads and lists one entry per CDR3 protein. The top ten hold 28% of the sample, which has 85,000 to 130,000 distinct CDR3 sequences, about a sixth seen once. This clonotype was seen a handful of times. Its cognate antigen is unknown. Overall study findings and caveats: Some SARS-CoV-2-responding clones were already detected in memory before infection.

Trimming cost V 2 bases and J 6 bases, with 15 bases left between them. Germline V gives CDR1 SGHTA, CDR2 FQGNSA. This CDR3 is built from 15 residues. Sample: PBMCs or a T cell subset sorted from them (not recorded which). The chain joins TRBV7-2 to TRBJ2-3; D gene uncertain. The clonotype was recovered from an adult woman who had mild COVID-19 (a few samples of this study predate the infection). Cell type and time point are not known. The CDR3 DNA reads TGTGCCAGCAGCTTAATAAACGTTATCGGCGATACGCAGTATTTT. This encodes CASSLINVIGDTQYF.